A single sample is the source of the 24 T cell receptor beta chains below, sequenced in a study of blood T cell repertoires in COVID-19. Repertoires were generated with immunoSEQ multiplex PCR, while TCRdb's copy carries only in-frame clones and drops some. This table holds roughly 66,000 clones, approximately 90% found once. The specimen sequenced was peripheral blood. All receptors derive from a human donor in a cohort sampled during active COVID-19.

This sequence joins TRBV4-2 and TRBJ2-1; D is perhaps TRBD1 (7 bases). Germline-derived CDR1 and CDR2 are LGHNA and YNFKEQ. This CDR3 is built from 15 residues. The V end lost 1 base, the J end lost 2 bases, and 9 bases lay between the germline ends. This chain's CDR3 is CASSQARGAYNEQFF. The CDR3 coding sequence is TGTGCCAGCAGCCAAGCCAGGGGGGCCTACAATGAGCAGTTCTTC.

The chain recombines TRBV24-1 with TRBJ1-2; 8 nucleotides align to TRBD1. Looked up from germline, CDR1 is KGHDR and CDR2 is SFDVKD. This CDR3 comprises 16 residues. J lost 7 bases, V lost 5 bases, and 14 bases had no gene match. The CDR3 spells CATSGGTGAPRGGYTF. The DNA of the CDR3 is TGTGCCACCAGTGGCGGGACAGGCGCCCCCCGGGGTGGCTACACCTTC.

This rearrangement joins TRBV4-3 to TRBJ2-6; D gene unclear. CDR1 is LGHNA and CDR2 is YSLEER in the germline V gene. There are 16 residues in the CDR3. V shed 0 bases and J shed 5 bases, with 11 bases lying between them. The CDR3 sequence is CASSQDLSSRANVLTF. In DNA form, the CDR3 reads TGCGCCAGCAGCCAAGATTTGAGTAGTCGGGCCAACGTCCTGACTTTC.

The CDR3 coding sequence is TGTGCCAGCAGCTTAAACAGGCTGTCTGAAGCTTTCTTT. Translation: CASSLNRLSEAFF. This chain joins TRBV7-2 and TRBJ1-1, with D possibly matching TRBD1 (5 bases). Germline CDR1 reads SGHTA; CDR2 reads FQGNSA. This CDR3 region has 13 residues. V dropped 2 bases and J dropped 6 bases, with 10 bases sitting between them.

At least ten counts were recorded for this clone. The rearrangement links TRBV4-3 to TRBJ1-6; D perhaps matches TRBD1 (5 bases). Germline V lookup: CDR1 LGHNA, CDR2 YSLEER. This CDR3 has 18 residues. V gave up 4 bases and J gave up 8 bases, with 24 bases separating them. The CDR3 sequence: CASSRGPLTDSRYSPLHF. The CDR3 bases are TGCGCCAGCAGCCGGGGCCCCTTGACAGACTCCAGGTATTCACCCCTCCACTTT.

CDR3 coding DNA: TGCAGCGTTGAAGATGCCGGGGGATTCACAGATACGCAGTATTTT. The encoded protein is CSVEDAGGFTDTQYF. The V and J genes are TRBV29-1 and TRBJ2-3; the D gene is possibly TRBD2 (6 bases). This CDR3 has 15 amino acids. In germline, CDR1 is SQVTM, CDR2 ANQGSEA. Trimming took off 0 bases at V and 2 bases at J, with 12 bases between the two ends.

V usage is TRBV7-9 and J usage is TRBJ2-3, with 8 bases lining up with TRBD2. This CDR3 spans 15 amino acids. J gave up 3 bases and V 8 bases, and 10 bases lay outside the gene matches. Germline CDR1 is SEHNR and CDR2 is FQNEAQ (reference sequence). The CDR3 is CASAGGGTSTDTQYF. In nucleotides, the CDR3 is TGTGCCAGCGCTGGTGGGGGGACTAGTACAGATACGCAGTATTTT.

J is TRBJ2-1 and V is TRBV7-9; TRBD2 matches at 9 bases. V shed 2 bases and J 10 bases; nucleotides not matched to a gene: 12. In germline, CDR1 is SEHNR, CDR2 FQNEAQ (reference sequence). The CDR3 consists of 16 residues. CDR3 nucleotides: TGTGCCAGCAGCTTAATAGGTCCTAGCGGGACTCGGGAGCAGTTCTTC. This sequence encodes CASSLIGPSGTREQFF.

The CDR3 loop is CASSQQGSPNSPLHF. The CDR3 DNA sequence: TGCGCCAGCAGCCAACAGGGGAGCCCCAATTCACCCCTCCACTTT. This rearrangement joins TRBV5-1 to TRBJ1-6, with 7 bases matching TRBD1. V lost 4 bases and J lost 7; bases outside the gene matches: 8. Germline loops: CDR1 SGHRS, CDR2 YFSETQ. CDR3 size: 15 residues.

The V call is TRBV7-9, the J call TRBJ2-7; D gene unclear. The V gene's germline CDR1 is SEHNR and CDR2 FQNEAQ (reference sequence). V shed 1 base and J shed 0 bases, with 4 bases lying between them. The CDR3 is 13 amino acids. The CDR3 loop is CASSLVSSYEQYF. The CDR3 region has the DNA TGTGCCAGCAGCTTAGTTAGCTCCTACGAGCAGTACTTC.

The rearrangement links TRBV29-1 to TRBJ2-7; 10 positions agree with TRBD1. Germline CDR1 SQVTM, CDR2 ANQGSEA. V shed 6 bases and J 3 bases; nucleotides not matched to a gene: 5. The CDR3 totals 13 residues. The CDR3 here is CSVIDRGRYEQYF. CDR3 DNA: TGCAGCGTCATAGACAGGGGGCGCTACGAGCAGTACTTC.

CDR3 bases: TGCAGTGGTTACCGTACTGAGTTCTTC. Its protein product is CSGYRTEFF. This chain connects TRBV20-1 to TRBJ2-1; D is unclear. Trimming cost V 7 bases and J 14 bases, with 12 bases left between them. Per the germline V gene, CDR1 is DFQATT and CDR2 is SNEGSKA (reference sequence). CDR3 length: 9 residues.

The chain links TRBV3-1 (or the pseudogene TRBV3-2) to TRBJ1-2; 7 nucleotides align to TRBD1. CDR1 and CDR2 (germline): LGHDT, YNNKEL (reference sequence). The CDR3 has 16 residues. V gave up 0 bases and J gave up 5 bases; unmatched junction bases: 9. Here the CDR3 reads CASSQDYVGGRYGYTF. The CDR3 DNA follows: TGTGCCAGCAGCCAAGATTACGTAGGGGGCCGATATGGCTACACCTTC.

The chain has TRBV18 and TRBJ2-1; TRBD1 matches at 7 bases. Germline assignment: CDR1 KGHSH and CDR2 LQKENI. V shed 6 bases and J 1 base; nucleotides not matched to a gene: 12. The CDR3 contains 17 residues. As DNA, the CDR3 is TGTGCCAGCTCGCTGCAACAGGGGCATGGGTCCTACAATGAGCAGTTCTTC. It codes for CASSLQQGHGSYNEQFF.

This rearrangement joins TRBV5-6 to TRBJ2-1; 10 bases map to TRBD2. V lost 4 bases to trimming and J lost 7 bases; unmatched junction nucleotides: 8. CDR1 is SGHDT and CDR2 is YYEEEE in the germline V gene. The CDR3 sequence is 15 residues long. The CDR3 is CASSHLAGEGNEQFF. CDR3 in DNA: TGTGCCAGCAGCCACCTAGCGGGAGAAGGGAATGAGCAGTTCTTC.

This clone came up a few times. The chain joins TRBV7-9 to TRBJ1-6; 8 nucleotides match TRBD1. The CDR3 loop spans 15 amino acids. Germline loops: CDR1 SEHNR, CDR2 FQNEAQ (reference sequence). Trimming took 2 bases from V and 8 from J; bases not matched to a gene: 5. The chain's CDR3 is CASSLLDREYSPLHF. CDR3 DNA: TGTGCCAGCAGCTTACTGGACAGGGAATATTCACCCCTCCACTTT.

The rearrangement uses TRBV18 and TRBJ1-5, with 10 positions matching TRBD1. Trimming at V came to 6 bases and at J to 6 bases, leaving 8 bases not matched to a gene. Germline V gene sequence: CDR1 KGHSH, CDR2 LQKENI. The CDR3 has 15 amino acids. This chain's CDR3 is CASSRDRGQAQPQHF. The CDR3 DNA follows: TGTGCCAGCTCTCGCGACAGGGGGCAGGCTCAGCCCCAGCATTTT.

The V and J genes are TRBV19 and TRBJ2-1; 9 nucleotides agree with TRBD2. V was clipped by 6 bases and J by 3 bases; unmatched bases: 6. The CDR3 consists of 15 residues. The germline V gene encodes CDR1 LNHDA and CDR2 SQIVND (reference sequence). CDR3 in amino acids: CASRTTSGYYNEQFF. The CDR3 DNA sequence: TGTGCCAGTAGGACGACTAGCGGATACTACAATGAGCAGTTCTTC. Filled out from reference TRBV19 and TRBJ2-1, the complete variable domain reads DGGITQSPKYLFRKEGQNVTLSCEQNLNHDAMYWYRQDPGQGLRLIYYSQIVNDFQKGDIAEGYSVSREKKESFPLTVTSAQKNPTAFYLCASRTTSGYYNEQFFGPGTRLTVL.

This clone appeared once. The rearrangement uses TRBV21-1 and TRBJ1-6. TRBV21-1 is annotated as a pseudogene. The CDR3 contains 18 residues. CDR3 bases: TGTGCCAGCAGCAACCAGGACCGACCTATCGGGGAAAATTCACCCCTCCACTTT. Translation: CASSNQDRPIGENSPLHF.

The rearrangement links TRBV7-2 to TRBJ2-5, with TRBD2 identical over 14 bases. V shed 1 base and J 5 bases; nucleotides not matched to a gene: 6. The germline V gene encodes CDR1 SGHTA and CDR2 FQGNSA. The CDR3 is made up of 17 amino acids. The CDR3 here is CASSLGRLAGGPETQYF. DNA for the CDR3: TGTGCCAGCAGCTTAGGCCGACTAGCGGGGGGGCCGGAGACCCAGTACTTC.

The V gene is TRBV5-4, the J gene TRBJ2-1, with 13 nucleotides matching TRBD2. This CDR3 contains 16 residues. The V gene's germline CDR1 is SGHNT and CDR2 YYREEE (reference sequence). With V trimmed by 4 bases and J by 6 bases, 7 bases remained unmatched. The CDR3, as DNA: TGTGCCAGCAGCCAATCACTAGCGGGAGGGCTCAATGAGCAGTTCTTC. Translating it yields CASSQSLAGGLNEQFF.

The rearrangement links TRBV19 to TRBJ1-1; 7 bases match TRBD1. From germline, CDR1 is LNHDA and CDR2 SQIVND (reference sequence). This CDR3 comprises 12 residues. The J segment lost 6 bases and the V segment lost 3 bases, leaving 1 base of the junction unmatched. As DNA, the CDR3 is TGTGCCAGTAGTATCAGGGGGGCTGAAGCTTTCTTT. Residues: CASSIRGAEAFF.

This clone came up once. The chain couples TRBV23-1 to TRBJ1-2, with a weak D call TRBD1 (6 bases). TRBV23-1 is labeled an ORF, and its function is uncertain. The CDR3 length is 15 residues. V gave up 6 bases and J gave up 11 bases, with 25 bases separating them. The CDR3 nucleotides are TGCGCCAGCAGATCCTGCCGGGACCCCCTAGGGGGTTACACCTTC. It is translated as CASRSCRDPLGGYTF.

The V call is TRBV10-3, the J call TRBJ2-3; 13 positions agree with TRBD2. With V trimmed by 3 bases and J by 2 bases, 11 bases remained unmatched. The CDR3 has 19 amino acids. Germline V gene data show CDR1 as ENHRY and CDR2 as SYGVKD. In DNA, the CDR3 is TGTGCCATCAGTGATCGACTAGCGGGGGGCCGCACAAACACAGATACGCAGTATTTT. Translating gives CAISDRLAGGRTNTDTQYF.